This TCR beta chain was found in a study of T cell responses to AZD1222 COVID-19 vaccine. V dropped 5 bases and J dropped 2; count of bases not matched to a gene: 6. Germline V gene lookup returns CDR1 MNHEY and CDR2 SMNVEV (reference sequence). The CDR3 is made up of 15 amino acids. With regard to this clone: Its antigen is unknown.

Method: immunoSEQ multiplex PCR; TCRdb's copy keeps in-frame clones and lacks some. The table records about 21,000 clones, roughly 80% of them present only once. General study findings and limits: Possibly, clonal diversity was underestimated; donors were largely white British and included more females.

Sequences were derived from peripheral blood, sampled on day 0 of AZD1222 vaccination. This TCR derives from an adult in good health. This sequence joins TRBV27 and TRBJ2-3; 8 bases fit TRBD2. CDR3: CASSRGGSITDTQYF. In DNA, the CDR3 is TGTGCCAGCAGTCGGGGGGGATCGATCACAGATACGCAGTATTTT.